This T cell receptor (beta chain) originates from a study of radiotherapy plus CTLA-4 blockade in lung cancer. The overall study: Objective responses were observed in 15% to 20% of patients, and disease control was achieved by 30% to 40%. Study outcomes and limitations: TCR clones from tumors expanded in blood after radiotherapy plus ipilimumab.

In regard to this clone: Its cognate antigen is unknown.

Treatment of patients with chemo-refractory metastatic non-small-cell lung cancer consisted of focal radiation plus CTLA-4 blockade with ipilimumab. Generated by immunoSEQ multiplex PCR, the TCRdb table keeps only in-frame clones and is missing some. Among tens of thousands of clones listed, roughly 80% were seen once. Germline V CDR1 and CDR2: SGHVS, FQNEAQ. V dropped 0 bases and J dropped 8 bases, with 10 bases sitting between them. This CDR3 contains 13 residues. Sequenced material: peripheral blood, taken from a patient treated with radiotherapy plus ipilimumab. This clonotype originated in a human donor with non-small cell lung cancer that progressed on radiotherapy plus ipilimumab. The J gene is TRBJ1-2, the V gene TRBV7-8; D may be TRBD1 (6 bases). The CDR3 nucleotides are TGTGCCAGCAGCTTAGCGGACAGAGGGGGCTACACCTTC. It specifies CASSLADRGGYTF.